A single sample is the source of the 29 T cell receptor beta chains below, sequenced in a study of blood T cell repertoires in COVID-19. Some clones are missing from TCRdb's copy, which holds only in-frame ones; the method was immunoSEQ multiplex PCR. The sample records roughly 150,000 clones, about 90% being singletons. Sequences were obtained from peripheral blood. These receptors originate from a woman between 65 and 79 years old with acute or convalescent COVID-19.

The chain recombines TRBV10-2 with TRBJ2-3; TRBD2 matches at 11 bases. Germline loops: CDR1 WSHSY, CDR2 SAAADI. The V gene end was trimmed by 2 bases and the J gene end by 2 bases; junction bases not matched to a gene: 6. CDR3 size: 17 residues. CDR3 amino acids: CASSERASGGITDTQYF. The CDR3 DNA sequence: TGCGCCAGCAGTGAGAGAGCTAGCGGGGGGATCACAGATACGCAGTATTTT.

This clone was observed a single time. The chain links TRBV9 to TRBJ1-4, with D possibly being TRBD1 (5 bases). CDR1 is SGDLS, CDR2 YYNGEE, per germline. Trimming cost V 0 bases and J 0 bases, with 6 bases left between them. The CDR3 length is 15 residues. The CDR3 loop is CASSVEGTTNEKLFF. CDR3 DNA sequence: TGTGCCAGCAGCGTAGAGGGGACAACTAATGAAAAACTGTTTTTT.

This chain's CDR3 is CASSAQGGNTIYF. The CDR3 region has the DNA TGTGCCAGCAGTGCACAGGGTGGAAACACCATATATTTT. The chain couples TRBV2 to TRBJ1-3, with a weak D call TRBD1 (6 bases). The CDR3 totals 13 residues. Trimming took off 4 bases at V and 3 bases at J, with 7 bases between the two ends. Germline V gives CDR1 SNHLY, CDR2 FYNNEI.

This chain uses TRBV18 with TRBJ1-6; 8 nucleotides align to TRBD1. This CDR3 is built from 15 residues. Germline V gene data show CDR1 as KGHSH and CDR2 as LQKENI. V dropped 5 bases and J dropped 9; count of bases not matched to a gene: 9. CDR3 region: CASSTGTGLGSPLHF. The CDR3 DNA reads TGTGCCAGCTCAACCGGGACAGGTTTGGGTTCACCCCTCCACTTT.

The count of this clone is one. The V call is TRBV5-8, the J call TRBJ1-6; D ambiguous. The germline V gene has CDR1 SGHTS and CDR2 YDEGEE. V was cut by 0 bases and J by 8 bases, with 12 bases left in between. This CDR3 comprises 15 residues. CDR3 coding DNA: TGTGCCAGCAGCTTGGTTGGTGGGAGGGATTCACCCCTCCACTTT. Amino acids: CASSLVGGRDSPLHF.

This chain connects TRBV9 to TRBJ2-3; D remains unclear. This CDR3 spans 13 amino acids. V lost 0 bases and J lost 8, with 10 bases in between. Germline CDR1 is SGDLS and CDR2 is YYNGEE. The CDR3 is CASSVVEPGTQYF. The DNA for the CDR3 is TGTGCCAGCAGCGTAGTCGAGCCCGGTACGCAGTATTTT.

This rearrangement joins TRBV6-2 or TRBV6-3 to TRBJ1-1; 7 bases are a match to TRBD1. CDR3 length: 14 residues. With 5 bases clipped from V and 4 bases from J, the junction kept 7 bases outside the gene matches. Germline V gene lookup returns CDR1 MNHEY and CDR2 SVGEGT. CDR3: CASSTQGGGTEAFF. CDR3 in DNA: TGTGCCAGCAGTACTCAGGGGGGAGGCACTGAAGCTTTCTTT.

The chain employs TRBV19 and TRBJ2-6; 7 bases line up with TRBD2. Trimming took 7 bases from V and 0 from J; bases not matched to a gene: 12. Germline V gene lookup returns CDR1 LNHDA and CDR2 SQIVND (reference sequence). This CDR3 has 18 amino acids. The CDR3, as DNA: TGTGCCAGTAAAAAAAGGGGAGGGACCAGCTCTGGGGCCAACGTCCTGACTTTC. Its translation: CASKKRGGTSSGANVLTF.

The chain employs TRBV5-6 and TRBJ2-1, with D tentatively TRBD2 (6 bases). This CDR3 region has 16 residues. Germline CDR1 and CDR2: SGHDT and YYEEEE. Trimming removed 2 bases at V and 4 bases at J, with 16 bases between. The DNA of the CDR3 is TGTGCCAGCAGCTTACTCCCGGGACTTCTGTACAATGAGCAGTTCTTC. Amino acids: CASSLLPGLLYNEQFF.

V is TRBV18 and J is TRBJ2-7; D remains ambiguous. The CDR3 extends over 15 amino acids. Germline loops: CDR1 KGHSH, CDR2 LQKENI. The ends were cut back, 3 bases at V and 2 bases at J, with 14 bases in the middle. The CDR3 DNA is TGTGCCAGCTCACCTGGTATTGAACAGACCTACGAGCAGTACTTC. Its translation: CASSPGIEQTYEQYF.

The CDR3 DNA reads as TGTGCCAGCAGTTACCCCGGGACAGCTTACGAGCAGTACTTC. Its protein is CASSYPGTAYEQYF. The chain couples TRBV6-2 or TRBV6-3 to TRBJ2-7, with 7 positions matching TRBD1. V lost 2 bases, J lost 4 bases, and 5 bases stayed unmatched. Germline V gives CDR1 MNHEY, CDR2 SVGEGT. The CDR3 spans 14 residues.

J is TRBJ2-1 and V is TRBV29-1; 9 nucleotides agree with TRBD1. Trimming took 4 bases from V and 7 from J; bases not matched to a gene: 2. This CDR3 spans 12 amino acids. CDR1 is SQVTM and CDR2 is ANQGSEA in the germline V gene. The CDR3 nucleotides read TGCAGCGTTGGACAGGGGGGTAATGAGCAGTTCTTC. It is translated as CSVGQGGNEQFF.

The chain employs TRBV9 and TRBJ2-2, with D tentatively TRBD2 (6 bases). This CDR3 is built from 18 residues. CDR1 is SGDLS and CDR2 is YYNGEE in the germline V gene. Trimming took off 0 bases at V and 3 bases at J, with 18 bases between the two ends. The CDR3 DNA sequence: TGTGCCAGCAGCGTAGAATGGGTCGGAGGGAGTCACACCGGGGAGCTGTTTTTT. Translating gives CASSVEWVGGSHTGELFF.

The rearrangement joins TRBV28 to TRBJ2-7; TRBD2 matches at 7 bases. Losses at the gene ends were 8 bases for V and 5 bases for J; bases not matched to a gene: 21. This CDR3 comprises 17 residues. The V gene's germline CDR1 is MDHEN and CDR2 SYDVKM. The CDR3 DNA reads as TGTGCCAGCCAATTCTGGGGCCCCAGCCCGGGAGGTGACGAGCAGTACTTC. Amino acids: CASQFWGPSPGGDEQYF.

The rearrangement uses TRBV21-1 and TRBJ2-7; TRBD1, as called in the table, went unchecked against the DNA. TRBV21-1 is a pseudogene locus. The CDR3 covers 14 residues. DNA for the CDR3: TGTGCCAGCAGCAACGGACAGGGGTTCTCCGAGCAGTACTTC. This encodes CASSNGQGFSEQYF.

The chain carries TRBV30 and TRBJ2-3, with TRBD2 identical over 9 bases. The CDR3 spans 15 residues. V lost 4 bases to trimming and J lost 4 bases; unmatched junction nucleotides: 9. CDR1 is GTSNPN, CDR2 SVGIG, per germline (reference sequence). CDR3 nucleotide sequence: TGTGCCTGGACCGTAGGCCTAGCGGGGTCAGATACGCAGTATTTT. Translating it yields CAWTVGLAGSDTQYF.

CDR3 sequence: CASSPLAGGLSYEQYF. The CDR3 DNA is TGCGCCAGCAGCCCTCTAGCGGGAGGACTCTCCTACGAGCAGTACTTC. The J gene is TRBJ2-7, the V gene TRBV5-1; 11 bases are a match to TRBD2. Germline-derived CDR1 and CDR2 are SGHRS and YFSETQ. CDR3 length: 16 amino acids. With 4 bases clipped from V and 0 bases from J, the junction kept 6 bases outside the gene matches. The full variable domain, rest sourced from reference TRBV5-1 and TRBJ2-7, is KAGVTQTPRYLIKTRGQQVTLSCSPISGHRSVSWYQQTPGQGLQFLFEYFSETQRNKGNFPGRFSGRQFSNSRSEMNVSTLELGDSALYLCASSPLAGGLSYEQYFGPGTRLTVT.

J is TRBJ2-5 and V is TRBV2; 9 bases match TRBD2. Germline V CDR1 and CDR2: SNHLY, FYNNEI. The CDR3 is 15 residues long. V shed 5 bases, J shed 5 bases, and the junction held 9 bases outside the gene matches. CDR3 region: CASSPPGGLAETQYF. The CDR3 nucleotides are TGTGCCAGCAGTCCCCCCGGTGGACTAGCGGAGACCCAGTACTTC.

This clone was detected once. The V call is TRBV6-5, the J call TRBJ1-1, with 7 bases fitting TRBD1. In germline, CDR1 is MNHEY, CDR2 SVGAGI. CDR3 size: 15 residues. V shed 7 bases and J 3 bases; nucleotides not matched to a gene: 11. This CDR3 is CASNLVKTGYTEAFF. The CDR3, as DNA: TGTGCCAGCAATCTGGTCAAGACAGGGTACACTGAAGCTTTCTTT.

The chain carries TRBV5-1 and TRBJ2-3; 7 positions match TRBD2. The junction had 3 bases not matched to a gene; V was cut back by 2 bases and J by 3 bases. This CDR3 has 14 amino acids. The germline CDR1 and CDR2 sequences are SGHRS and YFSETQ. For the CDR3, the DNA is TGCGCCAGCAGCTTCAGCGGGGCTACAGATACGCAGTATTTT. It specifies CASSFSGATDTQYF.

The chain recombines TRBV15 with TRBJ2-5, with D maybe TRBD2 (6 bases). The length of the CDR3 is 14 residues. V shed 0 bases and J shed 4 bases, with 9 bases lying between them. Germline V gene lookup returns CDR1 LNHNV and CDR2 YYDKDF (reference sequence). Here the CDR3 DNA reads TGTGCCACCAGCAGAGATGGCGGGACAGAGACCCAGTACTTC. Translation gives CATSRDGGTETQYF.

Only a few counts were recorded for this clone. The chain employs TRBV3-1 (or the pseudogene TRBV3-2) and TRBJ1-4; 9 bases agree with TRBD1. This CDR3 comprises 15 residues. Germline V gene lookup returns CDR1 LGHDT and CDR2 YNNKEL (reference sequence). V gave up 2 bases and J gave up 8 bases; unmatched junction bases: 6. CDR3 protein: CASSQTGGSREKLFF. CDR3 nucleotides: TGTGCCAGCAGCCAAACAGGGGGCTCGAGGGAAAAACTGTTTTTT.

V usage is TRBV19 and J usage is TRBJ1-5; D is ambiguous. The CDR3 sequence is 14 residues long. Trimming stripped 3 bases from V and 4 bases from J, with 10 bases between. Germline V gene lookup returns CDR1 LNHDA and CDR2 SQIVND (reference sequence). In nucleotides, the CDR3 is TGTGCCAGTAGTATCGGCGGCTCAAATCAGCCCCAGCATTTT. Amino acids: CASSIGGSNQPQHF.

V is TRBV4-1 and J is TRBJ2-1; D gene uncertain. The germline V gene has CDR1 MGHRA and CDR2 YSYEKL. V was pared by 0 bases and J by 4 bases, with 13 bases between. This CDR3 region has 16 residues. The DNA for the CDR3 is TGCGCCAGCAGCCAAGATTCGGCGGATAAATACAATGAGCAGTTCTTC. This sequence encodes CASSQDSADKYNEQFF.

The genes are TRBV19 and TRBJ1-1; no clear D. Trimming left V 1 base short and J 2 bases short, with 8 bases between. This CDR3 spans 14 amino acids. Germline CDR1 is LNHDA and CDR2 is SQIVND (reference sequence). The CDR3 here is CASSIVQHNTEAFF. CDR3 nucleotide sequence: TGTGCCAGTAGTATAGTCCAACACAACACTGAAGCTTTCTTT.

In DNA, the CDR3 is TGTGCCAGCAGTTACTCGACTAGCGGGGGGGCCTACGAGCAGTACTTC. Protein product: CASSYSTSGGAYEQYF. The chain uses TRBV6-5 and TRBJ2-7, with 14 positions matching TRBD2. The germline V gene encodes CDR1 MNHEY and CDR2 SVGAGI. V lost 0 bases, J lost 2 bases, and 0 bases stayed unmatched. The CDR3 spans 16 residues.

This clone has only one observation. The chain joins TRBV4-2 to TRBJ2-3; 9 bases map to TRBD2. The CDR3 totals 16 residues. The germline V gene encodes CDR1 LGHNA and CDR2 YNFKEQ. V gave up 0 bases and J gave up 5 bases; unmatched junction bases: 6. Written as DNA, the CDR3 is TGTGCCAGCAGCCAAGATTTCCTAGCGGGAAGAGATACGCAGTATTTT. As protein: CASSQDFLAGRDTQYF.

V is TRBV24-1 and J is TRBJ2-5; 8 nucleotides align to TRBD1. Germline V lookup: CDR1 KGHDR, CDR2 SFDVKD. The CDR3 length is 14 residues. The J segment lost 4 bases and the V segment lost 4 bases, leaving 4 bases of the junction unmatched. The CDR3 protein is CATSEQGVTETQYF. The DNA for the CDR3 is TGTGCCACCAGTGAACAGGGGGTTACAGAGACCCAGTACTTC.

This chain connects TRBV29-1 to TRBJ1-1, with D maybe TRBD1 (5 bases). The CDR3 has 14 amino acids. Trimming took 7 bases from V and 5 from J, leaving 20 bases between them. Germline V gene lookup returns CDR1 SQVTM and CDR2 ANQGSEA. Here the CDR3 DNA reads TGCAGCGCCTCGAGGACATCTATAGGGACTGAAGCTTTCTTT. Amino acid sequence: CSASRTSIGTEAFF.